These 21 T cell receptor beta chains share one sample of origin, sequenced in a study of Ad26.COV2.S vaccination and SARS-CoV-2 variants. Only in-frame clones appear in the TCRdb table, and some are missing; sequencing was by immunoSEQ multiplex PCR. Of roughly 510,000 clones detected, roughly 89% appear once; the ten largest clones hold 10% to 15%. Indicated treatment: 15 to 20 received Ad26.COV2.S at low or high dose, single or two shots; 5 received placebo; per-sample allocation not given. Samples were taken on day 63 after the first vaccine or placebo injection. The sample was peripheral blood, taken in a trial of Ad26.COV2.S vaccine versus placebo. The receptor source for this set is a person between 18 and 59 years old who received the Ad26.COV2.S COVID-19 vaccine or a placebo.

The genes are TRBV28 and TRBJ1-1; 8 bases fit TRBD1. The CDR3 covers 14 residues. In germline, CDR1 is MDHEN, CDR2 SYDVKM. The V segment lost 3 bases and the J segment 4 bases; nucleotides outside the gene matches: 4. This CDR3 is CASSFPGGSTEAFF. As DNA, the CDR3 is TGTGCCAGCAGTTTCCCAGGGGGCTCCACTGAAGCTTTCTTT.

The V call is TRBV7-8, the J call TRBJ2-1; the match to TRBD2 covers 7 bases. This CDR3 comprises 16 residues. Germline loops: CDR1 SGHVS, CDR2 FQNEAQ. Trimming took 6 bases from V and 7 from J; bases not matched to a gene: 15. CDR3 sequence: CASRQKDPGGRNEQFF. Here the CDR3 DNA reads TGTGCCAGCAGACAAAAAGACCCGGGAGGTCGGAATGAGCAGTTCTTC.

The chain combines TRBV19 with TRBJ1-4; tentatively, D is TRBD1 (5 bases). This CDR3 has 16 residues. Germline V gene sequence: CDR1 LNHDA, CDR2 SQIVND (reference sequence). Trimming removed 7 bases at V and 8 bases at J, with 23 bases between. The CDR3 DNA sequence: TGTGCCAGTAAACCAGGCGTCAGGGAGATAGGGGAAAAACTGTTTTTT. Its translation is CASKPGVREIGEKLFF.

This chain uses TRBV6-5 with TRBJ2-7; D remains unclear. The germline CDR1 and CDR2 sequences are MNHEY and SVGAGI. The CDR3 extends over 12 amino acids. The germline V and J ends were trimmed by 6 bases and 4 bases, with 10 bases remaining between them. The CDR3 DNA sequence: TGTGCCAGCAGCTCCCCTCCTTACGAGCAGTACTTC. Amino acid sequence: CASSSPPYEQYF.

V is TRBV29-1 and J is TRBJ2-7, with D unresolved. The CDR3 is 12 residues long. The V end was cut by 4 bases, the J end by 0 bases, with 7 bases between. The V gene's germline CDR1 is SQVTM and CDR2 ANQGSEA. In DNA form, the CDR3 reads TGCAGCGTTGGGCAGAGCTCCTACGAGCAGTACTTC. Its translation is CSVGQSSYEQYF.

J is TRBJ2-3 and V is TRBV5-1; D is ambiguous. Per the germline V gene, CDR1 is SGHRS and CDR2 is YFSETQ. The CDR3 spans 16 residues. The V gene lost 2 bases and the J gene lost 1 base, with 14 bases spanning the gap. The CDR3 reads CASSLSGGTRTDTQYF. The DNA of the CDR3 is TGCGCCAGCAGCTTATCTGGCGGAACTCGCACAGATACGCAGTATTTT. Filled out from reference TRBV5-1 and TRBJ2-3, the complete variable domain reads KAGVTQTPRYLIKTRGQQVTLSCSPISGHRSVSWYQQTPGQGLQFLFEYFSETQRNKGNFPGRFSGRQFSNSRSEMNVSTLELGDSALYLCASSLSGGTRTDTQYFGPGTRLTVL.

This chain connects TRBV5-4 to TRBJ2-5; 11 bases are a match to TRBD2. Germline loops: CDR1 SGHNT, CDR2 YYREEE (reference sequence). The CDR3 extends over 15 amino acids. Trimming removed 4 bases from V and 2 bases from J; junction bases left unmatched: 4. CDR3 sequence: CASSPGLAAQETQYF. CDR3 coding DNA: TGTGCCAGCAGCCCGGGACTAGCGGCACAAGAGACCCAGTACTTC.

This chain joins TRBV3-1 (or the pseudogene TRBV3-2) and TRBJ2-5, with 14 bases fitting TRBD2. Germline trimming cut 4 bases from V and 5 bases from J; bases unmatched to any gene: 9. The V gene's germline CDR1 is LGHDT and CDR2 YNNKEL (reference sequence). This CDR3 has 17 amino acids. The CDR3 region has the DNA TGTGCCAGCAGCCTTGGGACTAGCGGGAGTTGGGGTGAGACCCAGTACTTC. Residues: CASSLGTSGSWGETQYF.

J is TRBJ2-1 and V is TRBV27, with 9 bases aligning to TRBD2. Looked up from germline, CDR1 is MNHEY and CDR2 is SMNVEV (reference sequence). The CDR3 runs to 14 residues. The chain's CDR3 is CAAWREGGNNEQFF. The CDR3 coding sequence is TGTGCTGCCTGGCGGGAGGGGGGGAACAATGAGCAGTTCTTC.

The V call is TRBV30, the J call TRBJ2-1; 8 bases are a match to TRBD2. Per germline, CDR1 GTSNPN and CDR2 SVGIG (reference sequence). The CDR3 runs 16 residues. The ends lost 5 bases at V and 5 bases at J; junction bases unmatched: 14. This CDR3 reads CAWGRRAGALHNEQFF. CDR3 coding DNA: TGTGCCTGGGGCCGGAGAGCGGGAGCGCTTCACAATGAGCAGTTCTTC.

This clone was detected only once. The rearrangement joins TRBV5-6 to TRBJ2-5, with no clear D. The V end was cut by 3 bases, the J end by 5 bases, with 8 bases between. The CDR3 contains 12 residues. CDR1 and CDR2 from the germline V gene are SGHDT and YYEEEE. The CDR3 region has the DNA TGTGCCAGCAGCTCGCAGTCCGAGACCCAGTACTTC. As protein: CASSSQSETQYF.

The CDR3 coding sequence is TGCAGCGCGGCGTCTTATGGCTACACCTTC. This translates into CSAASYGYTF. The chain joins TRBV29-1 to TRBJ1-2; D gene uncertain. Germline lookup yields CDR1 SQVTM and CDR2 ANQGSEA. Deletions cut 7 bases from V and 5 bases from J, with 8 bases between. The CDR3 consists of 10 residues.

This chain connects TRBV5-4 to TRBJ2-7; TRBD2 agrees at 7 bases. This CDR3 is 14 amino acids long. The germline V gene encodes CDR1 SGHNT and CDR2 YYREEE (reference sequence). V trimming: 3 bases; J trimming: 2 bases; junction bases outside the gene matches: 5. In DNA, the CDR3 is TGTGCCAGCAGCTCCGAAGCGGGAACCTACGAGCAGTACTTC. Translating it yields CASSSEAGTYEQYF.

The chain employs TRBV28 and TRBJ2-7, with D possibly TRBD1 on 6 matching bases. This CDR3 spans 15 amino acids. In germline, CDR1 is MDHEN, CDR2 SYDVKM. V dropped 3 bases and J dropped 2 bases, with 14 bases sitting between them. CDR3: CASSLLQGIPYEQYF. Written as DNA, the CDR3 is TGTGCCAGCAGTTTGTTGCAGGGGATTCCCTACGAGCAGTACTTC. The complete variable domain, with remaining parts taken from reference TRBV28 and TRBJ2-7, reads DVKVTQSSRYLVKRTGEKVFLECVQDMDHENMFWYRQDPGLGLRLIYFSYDVKMKEKGDIPEGYSVSREKKERFSLILESASTNQTSMYLCASSLLQGIPYEQYFGPGTRLTVT.

This chain links TRBV10-3 with TRBJ2-5, with D possibly matching TRBD2 (6 bases). The CDR3 sequence is 14 residues long. Germline V gene sequence: CDR1 ENHRY, CDR2 SYGVKD. V was clipped by 6 bases and J by 1 base, with 12 bases between them. CDR3 sequence (DNA): TGTGCCATCAGCGCGGGGACGACCCAAGAGACCCAGTACTTC. Protein: CAISAGTTQETQYF.

The V call is TRBV5-6, the J call TRBJ2-2; D call uncertain. This CDR3 spans 15 amino acids. Between the trimmed V and J ends, which lost 1 base and 1 base, there was a span of 8 bases. In germline, CDR1 is SGHDT, CDR2 YYEEEE. CDR3 amino acids: CASSLQTVNTGELFF. CDR3 coding DNA: TGTGCCAGCAGCTTGCAGACCGTGAACACCGGGGAGCTGTTTTTT.

The chain joins TRBV6-4 to TRBJ2-1, with D unclear. Germline loops: CDR1 MRHNA, CDR2 SNTAGT. This CDR3 is built from 15 residues. V lost 5 bases and J 0 bases, leaving 11 bases between the germline ends. The CDR3 DNA reads TGTGCCAGCAGTTTGGCGGTGAGCTCCTACAATGAGCAGTTCTTC. It translates to CASSLAVSSYNEQFF.

The chain recombines TRBV27 with TRBJ2-1; D tentatively fits TRBD1 or TRBD2 (6 bases each). This CDR3 contains 17 residues. Between the trimmed V and J ends, which lost 3 bases and 9 bases, there was a span of 24 bases. The germline gives CDR1 MNHEY, CDR2 SMNVEV (reference sequence). CDR3 DNA sequence: TGTGCCAGCAGTTTTCGACAGGTCTACGATCCGCGGGGTGAGCAGTTCTTC. Encoded protein: CASSFRQVYDPRGEQFF.

The CDR3 loop reads CASRQGASSGNTIYF. The CDR3 bases are TGTGCCAGCCGACAGGGGGCAAGCTCTGGAAACACCATATATTTT. The rearrangement links TRBV19 to TRBJ1-3, with 10 bases aligning to TRBD1. Germline V gene sequence: CDR1 LNHDA, CDR2 SQIVND (reference sequence). This CDR3 contains 15 residues. The junction had 5 bases not matched to a gene; V was cut back by 9 bases and J by 0 bases.

The chain links TRBV7-2 to TRBJ1-1; maybe TRBD1 (5 bases). CDR3 length equals 15 residues. Per the germline V gene, CDR1 is SGHTA and CDR2 is FQGNSA. Trimming removed 0 bases from V and 7 bases from J, with 15 bases in between. The CDR3 DNA follows: TGTGCCAGCAGCTTAGCGCTCGGAGGGGTAGGTGAAGCTTTCTTT. Its protein is CASSLALGGVGEAFF.

The V call is TRBV14, the J call TRBJ1-4; no reliable D call. In germline, CDR1 is SGHDN, CDR2 FVKESK. The CDR3 sequence is 16 residues long. V lost 1 base, J lost 8 bases, and 17 bases lay in between. The DNA of the CDR3 is TGTGCCAGCAGCCAAGTTGTGGGAGGGAATATCGAAAAACTGTTTTTT. This translates into CASSQVVGGNIEKLFF.